Listed here are 17 T cell receptor beta chains from one sample, sequenced in a study of cytomegalovirus exposure and HLA in healthy donors. Sequencing was performed with immunoSEQ multiplex PCR; in TCRdb, only in-frame clones are kept and a portion is missing. The data hold some 350,000 clones, with roughly 87% observed a single time. Sequenced: PBMCs. The receptors derive from a young woman in good health and CMV-seropositive.

The genes are TRBV15 and TRBJ2-7, with 7 nucleotides matching TRBD2. V lost 2 bases to trimming and J lost 6 bases; unmatched junction nucleotides: 10. Germline values: CDR1 LNHNV, CDR2 YYDKDF (reference sequence). This CDR3 has 15 amino acids. CDR3 DNA sequence: TGTGCCACCAGCAGAATTTGGCGGCGGGAGTCCGAGCAGTACTTC. Protein product: CATSRIWRRESEQYF.

The chain uses TRBV19 and TRBJ1-3; D is undetermined. The CDR3 loop spans 16 amino acids. CDR1 is LNHDA and CDR2 is SQIVND in the germline V gene (reference sequence). Trimming stripped 2 bases from V and 0 bases from J, with 11 bases between. The chain's CDR3 is CASSILVRNSGNTIYF. In DNA form, the CDR3 reads TGTGCCAGTAGTATATTGGTCAGGAACTCTGGAAACACCATATATTTT.

The rearrangement joins TRBV7-9 to TRBJ1-2; TRBD1 might be the D (5 bases). This CDR3 has 14 amino acids. With 5 bases removed from V and 8 bases from J, the gap between germline ends came to 18 bases. Germline CDR1 SEHNR, CDR2 FQNEAQ (reference sequence). Written as DNA, the CDR3 is TGTGCCAGCAGCGCCGGGACGGCGGCGCGGGGCTACACCTTC. Amino acid sequence: CASSAGTAARGYTF.

V and J are TRBV5-6 and TRBJ2-5, with a tentative D call TRBD2 (5 bases). This CDR3 has 13 amino acids. Germline assignment: CDR1 SGHDT and CDR2 YYEEEE. The V gene lost 7 bases and the J gene lost 5 bases, with 15 bases spanning the gap. The CDR3 is CASGLRGSETQYF. CDR3 nucleotides: TGTGCCAGCGGCCTCCGGGGATCCGAGACCCAGTACTTC.

This chain uses TRBV11-3 with TRBJ2-1; 16 bases are shared with TRBD2. The CDR3 has 15 amino acids. The germline V gene has CDR1 SGHNT and CDR2 YENEEA. V lost 5 bases, J lost 10 bases, and 5 bases stayed unmatched. The DNA for the CDR3 is TGTGCCAGCAGCCCGGGACTAGCGGGGGGGCCCGAGCAGTTCTTC. Translation gives CASSPGLAGGPEQFF.

The chain employs TRBV9 and TRBJ2-7; 15 bases are a match to TRBD2. V dropped 4 bases and J dropped 5; count of bases not matched to a gene: 19. CDR3 size: 20 residues. Germline V CDR1 and CDR2: SGDLS, YYNGEE. The CDR3 loop reads CASSRQGRRTSGRAHHEQYF. The CDR3 region has the DNA TGTGCCAGCAGCAGACAGGGGCGCAGGACTAGCGGGAGGGCCCACCACGAGCAGTACTTC. The full variable domain, in which reference TRBV9 and TRBJ2-7 provide the parts outside the CDR3, is DSGVTQTPKHLITATGQRVTLRCSPRSGDLSVYWYQQSLDQGLQFLIQYYNGEERAKGNILERFSAQQFPDLHSELNLSSLELGDSALYFCASSRQGRRTSGRAHHEQYFGPGTRLTVT.

Here the CDR3 DNA reads TGTGCCTGGAGTAACGGACCATTTCAGTTCTTC. This translates into CAWSNGPFQFF. V and J are TRBV30 and TRBJ2-1, with D unresolved. The V and J ends lost 2 bases and 13 bases respectively, with 12 bases between them. Germline CDR1 reads GTSNPN; CDR2 reads SVGIG (reference sequence). There are 11 residues in the CDR3.

This clone has only one observation. DNA for the CDR3: TGTGCCAGCAGTTACAGCAGAGTTTTATTCCTGACTGAAGCTTTCTTT. Its protein is CASSYSRVLFLTEAFF. The chain has TRBV6-5 and TRBJ1-1; D not resolved. Trimming removed 2 bases at V and 5 bases at J, with 18 bases between. CDR1 is MNHEY and CDR2 is SVGAGI in the germline V gene. The CDR3 runs to 16 residues.

This sequence joins TRBV4-3 and TRBJ1-1; unclear D gene. CDR3 length: 12 amino acids. CDR1 is LGHNA and CDR2 is YSLEER in the germline V gene. Trimming left V 7 bases short and J 0 bases short, with 6 bases between. The CDR3, as DNA: TGCGCCAGCACTGGGATGAACACTGAAGCTTTCTTT. Translating gives CASTGMNTEAFF.

Concerning this clone itself: The identical CDR3 is also encoded by other nucleotide sequences in the sample. The chain recombines TRBV29-1 with TRBJ1-1; no firm D call. The CDR3 contains 13 residues. V lost 4 bases to trimming and J lost 0 bases, with 9 bases between them. Germline CDR1 and CDR2: SQVTM and ANQGSEA. Here the CDR3 DNA reads TGCAGCGTTGTACGGCCGATGAACACTGAAGCTTTCTTT. Translation gives CSVVRPMNTEAFF.

The chain combines TRBV27 with TRBJ2-7, with D possibly being TRBD1 (6 bases). The CDR3 has 15 amino acids. The V gene lost 7 bases and the J gene lost 11 bases, with 27 bases spanning the gap. Per the germline V gene, CDR1 is MNHEY and CDR2 is SMNVEV (reference sequence). This chain's CDR3 is CASMSRDNEHIREYF. Written as DNA, the CDR3 is TGTGCCAGCATGTCCCGGGACAATGAGCATATTAGGGAGTACTTC.

This sequence joins TRBV11-1 and TRBJ2-1; D remains unclear. The germline CDR1 and CDR2 sequences are SGHAT and FQDESV (reference sequence). The CDR3 spans 15 residues. V was shortened by 5 bases and J by 5 bases, with 16 bases between the two germline ends. CDR3 nucleotide sequence: TGTGCCAGCAGCATCTTAGGGCCGTTACACAATGAGCAGTTCTTC. Encoded protein: CASSILGPLHNEQFF.

The chain is built from TRBV6-5 and TRBJ2-2; 8 nucleotides match TRBD2. Germline V gene sequence: CDR1 MNHEY, CDR2 SVGAGI. Unmatched junction bases numbered 5, after V lost 4 bases and J lost 1 base. This CDR3 is 16 amino acids long. This CDR3 is CASSSLAGLNTGELFF. The CDR3 DNA follows: TGTGCCAGCAGTTCCTTAGCGGGATTGAACACCGGGGAGCTGTTTTTT.

The chain links TRBV28 to TRBJ2-7, with D perhaps matching TRBD1 (5 bases). Germline values: CDR1 MDHEN, CDR2 SYDVKM. The CDR3 loop spans 13 amino acids. The V and J ends lost 3 bases and 6 bases respectively, with 12 bases between them. CDR3 region: CASSLRWGGEQYF. As DNA, the CDR3 is TGTGCCAGCAGTTTGAGGTGGGGCGGCGAGCAGTACTTC.

The chain recombines TRBV27 with TRBJ2-3; TRBD2 agrees at 11 bases. V lost 5 bases to trimming and J lost 4 bases; unmatched junction nucleotides: 8. The CDR3 length is 16 residues. Germline V gene data show CDR1 as MNHEY and CDR2 as SMNVEV (reference sequence). The DNA for the CDR3 is TGTGCCAGCAGTCCCTCTACTAGCGGGGGCCCAGATACGCAGTATTTT. Amino acid sequence: CASSPSTSGGPDTQYF.

The rearrangement uses TRBV15 and TRBJ2-5, with 9 positions matching TRBD2. Germline V CDR1 and CDR2: LNHNV, YYDKDF (reference sequence). The CDR3 is 16 amino acids. V shed 1 base and J 2 bases; nucleotides not matched to a gene: 5. The CDR3 is CATSRGDLAGQETQYF. The CDR3 nucleotides read TGTGCCACCAGCAGAGGGGACCTAGCGGGGCAAGAGACCCAGTACTTC.

The chain recombines TRBV6-6 with TRBJ2-7; 7 nucleotides agree with TRBD2. Germline V lookup: CDR1 MNHNY, CDR2 SVGAGI (reference sequence). With V trimmed by 8 bases and J by 0 bases, 10 bases remained unmatched. The CDR3 spans 15 residues. CDR3 nucleotides: TGTGCCAGCCTTGTAGGAGGGAGGGCCTCCTACGAGCAGTACTTC. Its protein product is CASLVGGRASYEQYF.